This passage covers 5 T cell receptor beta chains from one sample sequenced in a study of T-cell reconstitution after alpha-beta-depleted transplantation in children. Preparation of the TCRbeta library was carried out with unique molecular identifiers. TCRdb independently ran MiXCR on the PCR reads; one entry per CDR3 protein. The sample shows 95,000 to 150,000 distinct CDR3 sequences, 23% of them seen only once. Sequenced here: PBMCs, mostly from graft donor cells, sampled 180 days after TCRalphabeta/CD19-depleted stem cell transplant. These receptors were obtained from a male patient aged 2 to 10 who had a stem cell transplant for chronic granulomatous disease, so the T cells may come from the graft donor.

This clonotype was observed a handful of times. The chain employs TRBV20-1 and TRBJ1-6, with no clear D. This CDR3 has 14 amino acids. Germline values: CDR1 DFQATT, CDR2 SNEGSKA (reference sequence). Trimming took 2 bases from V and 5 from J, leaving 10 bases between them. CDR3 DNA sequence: TGCAGTGCTAGATATGAGCGAGATAATTCACCCCTCCACTTT. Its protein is CSARYERDNSPLHF.

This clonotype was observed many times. The CDR3 DNA reads as TGTGCCAGCAGCTCGGGGAGTACGCAGTATTTT. Translated: CASSSGSTQYF. The chain is built from TRBV9 and TRBJ2-3; tentatively, D is TRBD2 (5 bases). Germline CDR1 SGDLS, CDR2 YYNGEE. The CDR3 loop spans 11 amino acids. Trimming stripped 4 bases from V and 8 bases from J, with 8 bases between.

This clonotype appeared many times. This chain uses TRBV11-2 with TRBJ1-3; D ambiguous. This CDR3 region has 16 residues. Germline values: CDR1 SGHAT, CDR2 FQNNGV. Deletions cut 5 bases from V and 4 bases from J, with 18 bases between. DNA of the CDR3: TGTGCCAGCAGCCCCTCCGCCTCCCCTGGGGGAAACACCATATATTTT. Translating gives CASSPSASPGGNTIYF.

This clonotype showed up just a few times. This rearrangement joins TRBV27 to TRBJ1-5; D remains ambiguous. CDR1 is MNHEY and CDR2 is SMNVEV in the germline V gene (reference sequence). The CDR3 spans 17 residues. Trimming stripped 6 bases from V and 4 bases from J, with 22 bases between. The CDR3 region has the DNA TGTGCCAGCAGCCCCGAGGGCGGGCGACGAAGGAATCAGCCCCAGCATTTT. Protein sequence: CASSPEGGRRRNQPQHF.

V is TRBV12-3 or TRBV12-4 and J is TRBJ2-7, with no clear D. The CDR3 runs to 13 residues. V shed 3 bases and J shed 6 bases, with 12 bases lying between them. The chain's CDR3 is CASSLIGTGEQYF. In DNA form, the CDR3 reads TGTGCCAGCAGTTTGATAGGTACTGGCGAGCAGTACTTC.